Presented here are 5 T cell receptor beta chains from one specimen sequenced in a study of T-cell memory formation after mild COVID-19. Via MiXCR, TCRdb re-called the 5' RACE reads, giving one row per CDR3 protein. The sample contains roughly 200,000 distinct CDR3 sequences, 20% to 25% of which appear only once. Input material: PBMCs or a T cell subset sorted from them (not recorded which). The receptors stem from an adult woman who had mild COVID-19 (a few samples of this study predate the infection). Cell type and time point are not known.

The chain uses TRBV5-1 and TRBJ1-4; D is uncertain. The CDR3 length is 13 residues. Trimming pared 1 base from V and 3 bases from J, leaving 4 bases between. Germline V gene data show CDR1 as SGHRS and CDR2 as YFSETQ. The CDR3: CASSLWANEKLFF. The CDR3 nucleotides are TGCGCCAGCAGCTTGTGGGCTAATGAAAAACTGTTTTTT.

This chain links TRBV13 with TRBJ1-1; no clear D gene. From germline, CDR1 is PRHDT and CDR2 FYEKMQ (reference sequence). CDR3 length equals 14 residues. Trimming took 5 bases from V and 1 from J, leaving 11 bases between them. CDR3 amino acids: CASSPESRNTEAFF. The CDR3 DNA sequence: TGTGCCAGCAGCCCCGAGAGTCGGAACACTGAAGCTTTCTTT.

V is TRBV11-2 and J is TRBJ2-3; 11 bases match TRBD2. Germline loops: CDR1 SGHAT, CDR2 FQNNGV. CDR3 length: 19 residues. J gave up 3 bases and V 3 bases, and 14 bases lay outside the gene matches. CDR3 sequence reads: CASSFSGRAFAGVTDTQYF. For the CDR3, the DNA is TGTGCCAGCAGCTTTAGCGGGAGGGCCTTTGCGGGAGTGACAGATACGCAGTATTTT.

The rearrangement joins TRBV7-2 to TRBJ2-3; D uncertain. CDR1 and CDR2 from the germline V gene are SGHTA and FQGNSA. The CDR3 runs to 12 residues. With 5 bases removed from V and 6 bases from J, the gap between germline ends came to 9 bases. The CDR3 DNA follows: TGTGCCAGCAGCCTCCCCCGGGATACGCAGTATTTT. Translating it yields CASSLPRDTQYF.

The chain links TRBV5-6 to TRBJ1-2, with a tentative D call TRBD1 (5 bases). V was clipped by 2 bases and J by 8 bases, with 19 bases between them. The CDR3 loop spans 15 amino acids. Germline CDR1 and CDR2: SGHDT and YYEEEE. The CDR3 DNA reads TGTGCCAGCAGCTTCTCCCCTGGGGGGAGTGAGGGCTACACCTTC. Residues: CASSFSPGGSEGYTF.